The 18 T cell receptor beta chains reported below all come from one sample, sequenced in a study of Graves' ophthalmopathy and Graves' hyperthyroidism. For repertoire sequencing, the TCR beta CDR3 regions were amplified from RNA transcripts. Second-round multiplex PCR came after first-round RT-PCR with HTBI primers. TCRdb recomputed calls from the multiplex PCR reads with MiXCR, one row per CDR3 protein. This table has 650,000 to 900,000 distinct CDR3 sequences, roughly 41% appearing once. What was sequenced was peripheral blood. These receptors all stem from an adult man with Graves' ophthalmopathy.

The chain recombines TRBV29-1 with TRBJ1-6; 11 bases are shared with TRBD1. Germline CDR1 and CDR2: SQVTM and ANQGSEA. J lost 8 bases, V lost 6 bases, and 3 bases had no gene match. This CDR3 comprises 13 residues. The CDR3 reads CSVRTGGDSPLHF. The CDR3 bases are TGCAGCGTAAGGACAGGGGGCGATTCACCCCTCCACTTT.

This clonotype was counted a few times. The chain recombines TRBV24-1 with TRBJ2-1; a weak D match, TRBD1 (5 bases). Germline V CDR1 and CDR2: KGHDR, SFDVKD. The CDR3 length is 16 residues. V was trimmed by 2 bases and J by 0 bases, leaving 10 bases between them. The CDR3 sequence is CATSDSDRSSYNEQFF. The CDR3, as DNA: TGTGCCACCAGTGATTCCGACAGAAGCTCCTACAATGAGCAGTTCTTC.

This chain connects TRBV7-2 to TRBJ1-5; D remains ambiguous. Trimming pared 3 bases from V and 3 bases from J, leaving 9 bases between. The CDR3 is 14 residues long. Germline CDR1 is SGHTA and CDR2 is FQGNSA. The DNA of the CDR3 is TGTGCCAGCAGCTTTTACGGATACAATCAGCCCCAGCATTTT. Its protein product is CASSFYGYNQPQHF.

Comment on this clonotype: This may stem from a read error, because a much larger clone lies one nucleotide away. The V and J genes are TRBV11-3 and TRBJ1-1, with TRBD1 matching 7 bases. The CDR3 length is 14 residues. V lost 5 bases and J lost 2; bases outside the gene matches: 5. CDR1 SGHNT and CDR2 YENEEA come from the germline V gene. The CDR3 loop is CASSVQGINTEAFF. The CDR3 DNA is TGTGCCAGCAGCGTACAGGGGATAAACACTGAAGCTTTCTTT.

J is TRBJ1-2 and V is TRBV9; TRBD1 agrees at 7 bases. From germline, CDR1 is SGDLS and CDR2 YYNGEE. Losses at the gene ends were 3 bases for V and 4 bases for J; bases not matched to a gene: 15. The CDR3 runs to 17 residues. The CDR3 sequence: CASSDPRGQRPLYGYTF. The CDR3 region has the DNA TGTGCCAGCAGCGACCCTAGGGGACAGCGGCCTCTCTATGGCTACACCTTC.

The genes are TRBV19 and TRBJ2-3, with D perhaps matching TRBD1 (6 bases). Deletions cut 9 bases from V and 0 bases from J, with 22 bases between. This CDR3 has 17 amino acids. CDR1 and CDR2 from the germline V gene are LNHDA and SQIVND (reference sequence). This chain's CDR3 is CASASGPGDPSTDTQYF. The CDR3 region has the DNA TGTGCCAGCGCCTCGGGGCCAGGGGACCCTAGCACAGATACGCAGTATTTT.

This chain links TRBV10-3 with TRBJ1-2; no definite D call. Germline V gene lookup returns CDR1 ENHRY and CDR2 SYGVKD. V lost 4 bases to trimming and J lost 4 bases, with 13 bases between them. The CDR3 contains 14 residues. CDR3 nucleotide sequence: TGTGCCATCAGTGGGCCGGGTGAGGGCTATGGCTACACCTTC. This encodes CAISGPGEGYGYTF.

The table lists this clonotype with many counts. This sequence joins TRBV7-2 and TRBJ1-5; D not certain. Per the germline V gene, CDR1 is SGHTA and CDR2 is FQGNSA. The CDR3 length is 14 residues. Trimming took off 0 bases at V and 5 bases at J, with 8 bases between the two ends. The CDR3 DNA sequence: TGTGCCAGCAGCTTAGCGGGGTACCATCAGCCCCAGCATTTT. It yields the protein CASSLAGYHQPQHF.

A few counts support this clonotype. The rearrangement links TRBV7-2 to TRBJ2-7; D ambiguous. Trimming took 3 bases from V and 9 from J, leaving 12 bases between them. CDR1 SGHTA and CDR2 FQGNSA come from the germline V gene. The CDR3 runs 12 residues. CDR3 nucleotide sequence: TGTGCCAGCAGCTTTGGCTCTGCGGCGCAGTACTTC. Translating it yields CASSFGSAAQYF.

This clonotype was counted at least ten times. The chain carries TRBV2 and TRBJ2-7; D call uncertain. CDR3 size: 14 residues. Trimming pared 0 bases from V and 3 bases from J, leaving 9 bases between. Germline assignment: CDR1 SNHLY and CDR2 FYNNEI. The CDR3 DNA is TGTGCCAGCAGTGAAGCGCTGGTCAGCTACGAGCAGTACTTC. It specifies CASSEALVSYEQYF.

The chain combines TRBV25-1 with TRBJ1-2; D is unresolved. The length of the CDR3 is 15 residues. CDR1 MGHDK and CDR2 SYGVNS come from the germline V gene. V was cut by 3 bases and J by 0 bases, with 11 bases left in between. CDR3 DNA sequence: TGTGCCAGCAGTGATAGTGCCGGGTCTAACTATGGCTACACCTTC. Translated, it gives CASSDSAGSNYGYTF.

Comment on this clonotype: The germline gene is not matched at one end of the junction; a read error may be the cause. The rearrangement links TRBV15 to TRBJ2-7; 13 nucleotides align to TRBD2. Per the germline V gene, CDR1 is LNHNV and CDR2 is YYDKDF (reference sequence). The CDR3 is 16 residues long. CDR3 residues: CAASRDRTSGGIEQYF. Here the CDR3 DNA reads TGTGCCGCCAGCAGAGATCGGACTAGCGGGGGTATCGAGCAGTACTTC.

The J gene is TRBJ2-1, the V gene TRBV7-2; D possibly corresponds to TRBD1 (5 bases). V lost 10 bases to trimming and J lost 3 bases, with 19 bases between them. Germline V gene data show CDR1 as SGHTA and CDR2 as FQGNSA. The CDR3 has 15 amino acids. The CDR3 region is CATQAGQGSYNEQFF. As DNA, the CDR3 is TGTGCCACACAAGCCGGCCAGGGTAGCTACAATGAGCAGTTCTTC. Drawing the rest from reference TRBV7-2 and TRBJ2-1, the complete variable domain is GAGVSQSPSNKVTEKGKDVELRCDPISGHTALYWYRQSLGQGLEFLIYFQGNSAPDKSGLPSDRFSAERTGGSVSTLTIQRTQQEDSAVYLCATQAGQGSYNEQFFGPGTRLTVL.

This clonotype was seen only a few times. The V gene is TRBV12-3 or TRBV12-4, the J gene TRBJ1-5, with a weak D call TRBD1 (6 bases). The CDR3 runs to 15 residues. The germline V and J ends were trimmed by 5 bases and 2 bases, with 13 bases remaining between them. The CDR3 sequence is CASSKTGLRNQPQHF. The CDR3 DNA reads as TGTGCCAGCAGTAAAACAGGGTTACGCAATCAGCCCCAGCATTTT.

This clonotype turned up a few times. V and J are TRBV6-5 and TRBJ1-1; TRBD1 is a possible D gene (5 bases). V was clipped by 5 bases and J by 3 bases, with 10 bases between them. The CDR3 runs to 13 residues. Germline CDR1 is MNHEY and CDR2 is SVGAGI. The chain's CDR3 is CASSMWGDTEAFF. CDR3 in DNA: TGTGCCAGCAGTATGTGGGGGGACACTGAAGCTTTCTTT.

This clonotype was counted at least ten times. V usage is TRBV29-1 and J usage is TRBJ1-1; D unclear. V lost 6 bases to trimming and J lost 0 bases, with 14 bases between them. Germline V gives CDR1 SQVTM, CDR2 ANQGSEA. The length of the CDR3 is 14 residues. This CDR3 reads CSVKGSTLNTEAFF. The CDR3 DNA reads TGCAGCGTGAAGGGCAGCACGTTGAACACTGAAGCTTTCTTT. The full variable domain, completed using reference TRBV29-1 and TRBJ1-1, is SAVISQKPSRDICQRGTSLTIQCQVDSQVTMMFWYRQQPGQSLTLIATANQGSEATYESGFVIDKFPISRPNLTFSTLTVSNMSPEDSSIYLCSVKGSTLNTEAFFGQGTRLTVV.

This chain joins TRBV25-1 and TRBJ1-6, with TRBD1 matching over 7 bases. Germline values: CDR1 MGHDK, CDR2 SYGVNS. This CDR3 spans 11 amino acids. V shed 6 bases, J shed 16 bases, and the junction held 6 bases outside the gene matches. As DNA, the CDR3 is TGTGCCAGCAGCGAGACAGGGAGTCTCCACTTT. It translates to CASSETGSLHF.

This clonotype was observed a handful of times. This rearrangement joins TRBV7-3 to TRBJ2-7; TRBD1 aligns across 7 bases. The trim removed 6 bases at V and 3 bases at J, leaving 5 bases unmatched. Germline V gene lookup returns CDR1 SGHTA and CDR2 FQGTGA. The CDR3 runs to 13 residues. In DNA form, the CDR3 reads TGTGCCAGCAGGAAGGGGGCCGGCTACGAGCAGTACTTC. It encodes CASRKGAGYEQYF.